This T cell receptor beta chain appears in the sequencing data of a study of shared clonotypes between healthy human individuals (dated by TCRdb to the early 2020s). Background for the entire study: The cohort included a few men and a couple of women between 18 and 49 years of age. To increase sequencing depth and limit assay-specific biases, TCR repertoire library preparation and sequencing were carried out by different laboratories using diverse techniques. To estimate repertoire size and how much clonotypes are shared between individuals, the study performed deep sequencing of blood TCR repertoires from a few healthy adults. For each donor, three plates each were used for CD4 naive and CD4 memory, two plates were used for CD8 naive, and one plate was used for CD8 memory. Leukapheresis yielded between about 0.9 and 10 billion PBMCs per donor.

On this clone itself: Its antigen is still unknown. Base qualities are not recorded, but no much larger clone differs from it by a single base.

The CDR3 contains 14 residues, cysteine and phenylalanine counted. Just the 42-base CDR3 DNA is kept, in frame starting at base 1. In the germline V gene, CDR1 corresponds to SGHTA and CDR2 to FQGNSA. Deletion took 1 base off V and 6 bases off J, with a span of 13 bases between the germline ends. Healthy HIV-negative adults with no recently reported acute infections or vaccinations were included as donors. Every donor was a Caucasian adult living in Nashville, Tennessee, USA. CD4+ T cells were enriched by magnetic negative selection, after which naive cells were positively selected on CD45RA and the negative fraction was taken as the memory subset. After blood collection by leukapheresis, PBMCs were isolated using Ficoll-Histopaque density gradient centrifugation and then cryopreserved in the vapor phase of liquid nitrogen. Analytical flow cytometry was used to check the purity and quantity of every magnetically sorted T cell population. Each sorted fraction had its genomic DNA isolated and then quantified by UV absorbance on a Nanodrop 2000c.

Summary of the overall study and its limitations: Sharing across a handful of donors was observed for around 4.8% of naive CD4, over 3% of naive CD8, over 2% of memory CD4, and roughly 0.4% of memory CD8 clonotypes. Naive subsets generally had larger estimated clonotype richness than memory subsets. Even with the large sequencing depth, rarefaction of the sorted-subset datasets indicated that sequencing was incomplete. Based on pairwise subsampling, the degree of clonotype sharing among donors was expected to be affected by sequencing depth. Compared with non-shared clonotypes, clonotypes shared by all four sorted-subset donors had higher generation probabilities. Only blood was sampled, and tissue TCR repertoires likely differ from those in blood. The small number of donors limited the genetic and exposure-history diversity represented.

TCR CDR3 regions were amplified from genomic DNA by multiplex PCR using the deep immunoSEQ assay. Extracted genomic DNA from each cell subset was spread evenly across all wells of several immunoSEQ 96-well plates, with each plate serving as a replicate. Each replicate PCR for sorted subsets received about 210 ng genomic DNA, equal to 30,000 or so T cell genomes. Purified libraries were measured with a Qubit 3.0 fluorometer, size-checked on a Bioanalyzer 2100, and measured again with the KAPA Library Quantification kit. A separate single-read 150-cycle Illumina NextSeq 550 flow cell was used to sequence each immunoSEQ 96-well plate. On the study's bioinformatics: Because the immunoSEQ output held only junctional sequences and lacked quality scores, the filtering could not match the filtering applied to full-length reads. To assign V/J genes and CDR3, sequences were annotated against IMGT germline references using PyIR, a Python wrapper for IgBLAST v1.9. Reads were removed for weak V/J assignments (E-value above 1e-6), missing CDR3, stop codons, out-of-frame junctions, or ambiguous translated residues. V3J clonotypes were defined as sequences sharing the same inferred V gene, J gene, and CDR3 amino acid sequence. To compute the percentage overlap between repertoires, the number of shared unique clonotypes was divided by the size of the smaller repertoire. Richness of each repertoire was evaluated using RTK rarefaction, the Chao1 estimator, and Recon v2.1 estimates of unobserved clonotypes. For all TCRbeta clonotypes obtained by the gDNA method from four donors, generation probabilities were computed with OLGA. The table comes from immuneACCESS by way of TCRdb, which keeps in-frame sequences with V and J called. Part of the clones is missing from these tables; in studies checked, under half for an unresolved V gene and the rest for unknown reasons. That table is the source of V, J and clone size, and D and trimming were worked out from the DNA. This sample holds about 2 million clones; over 85% were observed only once. Clones ranked in the top ten supply around 0.13% of the sample.

The sequence derives from a young man in good health. The material sequenced was naive CD4+ T cells sorted from blood. Read against the paper, the sample's cell subset or site label means: CD45RA+ positively selected. The sequence links TRBV7-2 to TRBJ2-7; the D region is possibly TRBD1 or TRBD2, each matching across 5 bases. The DNA sequence is as follows: TGTGCCAGCAGCTTAGATGGGGGTCTCACCGAGCAGTACTTC. It translates to CASSLDGGLTEQYF.